The 6 T cell receptor beta chains presented below share a single source sample, sequenced in a study of cytomegalovirus exposure and HLA in healthy donors. Primers for the PCR totalled 60 Vbeta and 13 Jbeta. The table came from immunoSEQ multiplex PCR; TCRdb's copy has only in-frame clones and leaves some out. The sample holds approximately 79,000 clones; about four fifths are singletons and the top ten take around 1.5%. The specimen sequenced was PBMCs. These receptors originate from a man in his forties in good health and CMV-seronegative.

The rearrangement joins TRBV28 to TRBJ1-5; 9 bases line up with TRBD1. This CDR3 has 19 amino acids. V lost 8 bases and J lost 2; bases outside the gene matches: 19. The germline V gene encodes CDR1 MDHEN and CDR2 SYDVKM. The CDR3: CASLFPGQGKLGGNQPQHF. CDR3 in DNA: TGTGCCAGCCTTTTTCCGGGACAGGGAAAATTGGGGGGCAATCAGCCCCAGCATTTT.

This clone has a handful of counts. The chain uses TRBV6-4 and TRBJ2-3; 8 bases align to TRBD2. V was pared by 0 bases and J by 2 bases, with 1 base of the junction left unmatched. CDR3 length: 15 amino acids. Germline V gene sequence: CDR1 MRHNA, CDR2 SNTAGT. As DNA, the CDR3 is TGTGCCAGCAGTGACTCAGCGGGAGTCACAGATACGCAGTATTTT. This translates into CASSDSAGVTDTQYF.

This clone was seen once. This chain links TRBV6-1 with TRBJ2-1, with 7 bases matching TRBD2. The CDR3 length is 13 residues. Germline loops: CDR1 MNHNS, CDR2 SASEGT. Unmatched junction bases numbered 7, after V lost 5 bases and J lost 9 bases. The CDR3 is CASSSEPSGEQFF. CDR3 nucleotide sequence: TGTGCCAGCAGTTCCGAGCCTAGCGGTGAGCAGTTCTTC.

The genes are TRBV29-1 and TRBJ1-5; D not certain. The V end was cut by 2 bases, the J end by 7 bases, with 12 bases between. Germline assignment: CDR1 SQVTM and CDR2 ANQGSEA. CDR3 length equals 13 residues. In DNA form, the CDR3 reads TGCAGCGTTGAAATGGGCTCGGGGCAGCCCCAGCATTTT. Residues: CSVEMGSGQPQHF.

The chain recombines TRBV27 with TRBJ1-1, with 10 bases that match TRBD1. The CDR3 extends over 15 amino acids. The V gene end was trimmed by 6 bases and the J gene end by 4 bases; junction bases not matched to a gene: 8. CDR1 is MNHEY and CDR2 is SMNVEV in the germline V gene (reference sequence). CDR3 sequence: CASRRDRGSFTEAFF. CDR3 nucleotide sequence: TGTGCCAGCAGAAGGGACAGGGGATCATTCACTGAAGCTTTCTTT.

This sequence joins TRBV10-3 and TRBJ1-1, with a tentative D call TRBD1 (5 bases). Trimming pared 4 bases from V and 1 base from J, leaving 7 bases between. This CDR3 has 13 residues. Per the germline V gene, CDR1 is ENHRY and CDR2 is SYGVKD. The CDR3 nucleotides read TGTGCCATCAGTGGCGGGGGGAACACTGAAGCTTTCTTT. Protein: CAISGGGNTEAFF.